This T cell receptor (beta chain) is from a study of CD8 T cells in Susac syndrome. CD8+ and CD4+ blood T cells underwent TCR beta sequencing. Remarks on this clonotype: The antigen remains unidentified.

Notes on the study in general: The authors acknowledged that the study's TCR sequencing and HLA analysis involved relatively few individuals.

The CDR3 is made up of 15 amino acids. V shed 4 bases, J shed 5 bases, and the junction held 5 bases outside the gene matches. Germline values: CDR1 KGHDR, CDR2 SFDVKD. The RNA, about 0.45 to 1 ug, was put through reverse transcription using random hexamers. Amplification of TCR beta CDR3 used immunoSEQ multiplex PCR across 54 Vbeta and 13 Jbeta. TCRdb called the immunoSEQ multiplex PCR reads again in MiXCR, with one record for every CDR3 protein. This sample has under 200,000 distinct CDR3 sequences, with around 94% found just once. The sample consisted of CD4+ T cells from PBMCs. The chain is built from TRBV24-1 and TRBJ2-1, with 9 bases that match TRBD2. This receptor was identified in a human donor in good health. CDR3 coding DNA: TGTGCCACCAGTGACGCGGGGGGGCCGCACAATGAGCAGTTCTTC. Translated: CATSDAGGPHNEQFF.